The clone carrying this T cell receptor beta chain has just a few counts. The antigen is unknown. The sample originates from a study of high-grade serous ovarian cancer treatment subgroups. Across the study: On average, more than 14,000 reads and about 7,400 unique TCR beta rearrangements were obtained per sample. Study-wide results and caveats: Tumors within one patient showed repertoire similarity of roughly 0.095 to 0.85.

Tumor samples were taken before definitive surgery or chemotherapy. This CDR3 is 12 amino acids long. V shed 7 bases and J shed 4 bases, with 10 bases lying between them. The germline CDR1 and CDR2 sequences are SNHLY and FYNNEI. Profiling relied on immunoSEQ multiplex PCR, and the TCRdb table lists in-frame clones only, not all of them. This sample has some 5,300 clones, with around 80% found just once. The clonotype was recovered from a human donor with high-grade serous ovarian cancer. Source material: tumor tissue. The chain has TRBV2 and TRBJ1-1; possible D gene TRBD1, 5 bases. CDR3 nucleotides: TGTGCCAGCAAACCGGGGGGCACTGAAGCTTTCTTT. It yields the protein CASKPGGTEAFF.